Each of the 21 T cell receptor beta chains below was sequenced from the same sample in a study of cytomegalovirus exposure and HLA in healthy donors (dated by TCRdb to the late 2010s). The library was made by the immunoSEQ multiplex PCR assay. For the multiplex PCR, a mixture combining 60 forward primers for TCR Vbeta segments and 13 reverse primers for TCR Jbeta segments was used. TCRdb took this table from immuneACCESS and kept in-frame rearrangements with V and J called. Such tables lack part of the clones; where checked against another copy, unresolved V genes explain under half of the gap, and the rest is unexplained. The sample has some 78,000 clones on record, nearly 80% of them singletons. In total, the top ten clones hold about 23% of the sample. Sequencing was done on a sample of PBMCs. The receptor set was obtained from a woman between 50 and 59 years old in good health and CMV-seropositive.

The gene calls are TRBV10-1 and TRBJ2-2, with 7 bases fitting TRBD2. CDR3 size: 17 residues. Germline values: CDR1 WNHNN, CDR2 SYGVQD (reference sequence). The V gene end was trimmed by 2 bases and the J gene end by 5 bases; junction bases not matched to a gene: 11. The CDR3 DNA is TGCGCCAGCAGTGAGGGGGCCTGGGGGGGAAGTACCGGGGAGCTGTTTTTT. Protein: CASSEGAWGGSTGELFF.

The genes are TRBV5-5 and TRBJ1-1; D ambiguous. Germline CDR1 SGHKS, CDR2 YYEKEE (reference sequence). The V end was cut by 3 bases, the J end by 6 bases, with 9 bases between. The CDR3 has 12 residues. CDR3 in DNA: TGTGCCAGCAGCTCTAACGCCGCTGAAGCTTTCTTT. Encoded protein: CASSSNAAEAFF.

The V call is TRBV5-4, the J call TRBJ1-2, with a tentative D call TRBD1 (5 bases). V lost 2 bases and J lost 8, with 13 bases in between. The CDR3 has 13 residues. In germline, CDR1 is SGHNT, CDR2 YYREEE (reference sequence). CDR3 amino acids: CASSFSSAGGYTF. DNA of the CDR3: TGTGCCAGCAGCTTTAGTTCTGCAGGGGGCTACACCTTC.

The chain employs TRBV15 and TRBJ1-3; 8 bases fit TRBD1. CDR3 length equals 17 residues. The J segment lost 3 bases and the V segment lost 1 base, leaving 8 bases of the junction unmatched. CDR1 and CDR2 from the germline V gene are LNHNV and YYDKDF (reference sequence). CDR3 sequence reads: CATSRGNRGVFGNTIYF. The DNA for the CDR3 is TGTGCCACCAGCAGAGGCAACAGGGGGGTATTTGGAAACACCATATATTTT.

Note on this clone: One end of the junction fails to match germline, which may point to a read error. J is TRBJ1-2 and V is TRBV7-9; no firm D call. CDR3 length equals 13 residues. Germline CDR1 SEHNR, CDR2 FQNEAQ (reference sequence). In nucleotides, the CDR3 is TGTTCCAGCAGCTTAAACCTCGTCGGGGGCTACACCTTC. Protein: CSSSLNLVGGYTF.

The genes are TRBV19 and TRBJ2-1; 8 bases map to TRBD2. Germline values: CDR1 LNHDA, CDR2 SQIVND (reference sequence). The CDR3 totals 14 residues. Losses at the gene ends were 10 bases for V and 1 base for J; bases not matched to a gene: 6. CDR3 amino acids: CATSGTRSYNEQFF. The CDR3 coding sequence is TGTGCCACCTCCGGGACTAGGTCCTACAATGAGCAGTTCTTC.

The rearrangement uses TRBV5-1 and TRBJ2-1; 9 positions match TRBD2. Per germline, CDR1 SGHRS and CDR2 YFSETQ. The CDR3 consists of 15 residues. Unmatched junction bases numbered 7, after V lost 4 bases and J lost 5 bases. The CDR3 DNA reads TGCGCCAGCAGCAGTAGCGGGAGTACCCACAATGAGCAGTTCTTC. As protein: CASSSSGSTHNEQFF.

The V call is TRBV19, the J call TRBJ1-4; a possible D gene is TRBD1 (6 bases). Between the trimmed V and J ends, which lost 7 bases and 4 bases, there was a span of 13 bases. The CDR3 sequence is 14 residues long. Germline lookup yields CDR1 LNHDA and CDR2 SQIVND (reference sequence). CDR3 amino acids: CASNTGTHNEKLFF. The CDR3 DNA is TGTGCCAGTAATACCGGGACACATAATGAAAAACTGTTTTTT.

The chain has TRBV5-1 and TRBJ2-5; TRBD1 agrees at 10 bases. The length of the CDR3 is 14 residues. J lost 5 bases, V lost 4 bases, and 5 bases had no gene match. Germline CDR1 is SGHRS and CDR2 is YFSETQ. The CDR3: CASSPGQGSETQYF. The CDR3 region has the DNA TGCGCCAGCAGCCCGGGACAGGGGAGTGAGACCCAGTACTTC.

This clone appeared once. The chain recombines TRBV2 with TRBJ2-5; TRBD2 matches at 11 bases. Trimming took 7 bases from V and 5 from J; bases not matched to a gene: 12. CDR3 length: 16 residues. Germline CDR1 and CDR2: SNHLY and FYNNEI. CDR3 sequence reads: CASTLLAGVTQETQYF. CDR3 nucleotide sequence: TGTGCCAGCACCCTACTAGCGGGAGTAACCCAGGAGACCCAGTACTTC.

V is TRBV9 and J is TRBJ2-1; 8 positions agree with TRBD2. This CDR3 has 17 amino acids. The trim removed 4 bases at V and 12 bases at J, leaving 21 bases unmatched. Germline V gene lookup returns CDR1 SGDLS and CDR2 YYNGEE. The CDR3: CASSPDPAGRLAGLQFF. The CDR3 DNA reads as TGTGCCAGCAGCCCCGACCCCGCGGGACGGCTAGCGGGCCTGCAGTTCTTC.

The chain combines TRBV19 with TRBJ1-2, with a tentative D call TRBD1 (5 bases). Germline V gene lookup returns CDR1 LNHDA and CDR2 SQIVND (reference sequence). This CDR3 spans 12 amino acids. Trimming cost V 5 bases and J 3 bases, with 7 bases left between them. The CDR3 loop is CASSWGDYGYTF. In nucleotides, the CDR3 is TGTGCCAGTAGTTGGGGGGACTATGGCTACACCTTC. Full variable domain (rest looked up from reference TRBV19 and TRBJ1-2): DGGITQSPKYLFRKEGQNVTLSCEQNLNHDAMYWYRQDPGQGLRLIYYSQIVNDFQKGDIAEGYSVSREKKESFPLTVTSAQKNPTAFYLCASSWGDYGYTFGSGTRLTVV.

V usage is TRBV2 and J usage is TRBJ1-1; possible D gene TRBD1, 6 bases. V was pared by 7 bases and J by 5 bases, with 11 bases between. Germline V lookup: CDR1 SNHLY, CDR2 FYNNEI. This CDR3 spans 12 amino acids. The chain's CDR3 is CASTGALTEAFF. The CDR3, as DNA: TGTGCCAGCACAGGGGCTTTAACTGAAGCTTTCTTT.

CDR3 nucleotide sequence: TGTGCCAGCAGCTTCCCCGGGACAGCCTCCTTGGAGCAGTTCTTC. Translating gives CASSFPGTASLEQFF. This sequence joins TRBV11-2 and TRBJ2-1; 7 bases fit TRBD1. This CDR3 comprises 15 residues. Germline V gene sequence: CDR1 SGHAT, CDR2 FQNNGV. Trimming cost V 3 bases and J 10 bases; bases outside gene matches: 12.

This chain links TRBV19 with TRBJ1-1; perhaps TRBD1 as D (5 bases). CDR1 and CDR2 from the germline V gene are LNHDA and SQIVND (reference sequence). V was pared by 4 bases and J by 1 base, with 16 bases between. The CDR3 totals 16 residues. Here the CDR3 reads CASSTGTRRENTEAFF. CDR3 in DNA: TGTGCCAGTAGTACAGGGACCAGGAGGGAGAACACTGAAGCTTTCTTT. The complete variable domain, with remaining parts taken from reference TRBV19 and TRBJ1-1, reads DGGITQSPKYLFRKEGQNVTLSCEQNLNHDAMYWYRQDPGQGLRLIYYSQIVNDFQKGDIAEGYSVSREKKESFPLTVTSAQKNPTAFYLCASSTGTRRENTEAFFGQGTRLTVV.

The chain joins TRBV2 to TRBJ2-7, with 11 bases identical to TRBD2. Trimming removed 5 bases from V and 2 bases from J; junction bases left unmatched: 5. In germline, CDR1 is SNHLY, CDR2 FYNNEI. The CDR3 covers 15 residues. The chain's CDR3 is CASSLYSGRAYEQYV. CDR3 coding DNA: TGTGCCAGCAGTCTCTATAGCGGGAGGGCCTACGAGCAGTACGTC.

V is TRBV27 and J is TRBJ1-5; D unresolved. V dropped 5 bases and J dropped 1 base, with 15 bases sitting between them. This CDR3 has 16 residues. Germline assignment: CDR1 MNHEY and CDR2 SMNVEV (reference sequence). The CDR3 DNA reads TGTGCCAGCAGTGAGGAGGCTGATCGAAGCAATCAGCCCCAGCATTTT. Translating gives CASSEEADRSNQPQHF.

The rearrangement links TRBV9 to TRBJ1-1; TRBD1 agrees at 8 bases. This CDR3 is 14 amino acids long. Germline values: CDR1 SGDLS, CDR2 YYNGEE. The trim removed 4 bases at V and 5 bases at J, leaving 7 bases unmatched. The CDR3 bases are TGTGCCAGCAGCTGGAAGGACAGGGAGACTGAAGCTTTCTTT. Translated: CASSWKDRETEAFF.

This chain uses TRBV5-8 with TRBJ1-1, with 7 nucleotides matching TRBD1. Germline trimming cut 5 bases from V and 6 bases from J; bases unmatched to any gene: 10. The CDR3 runs 14 residues. Germline loops: CDR1 SGHTS, CDR2 YDEGEE. CDR3 residues: CASSSDPGTAEAFF. CDR3 in DNA: TGTGCCAGCAGTTCAGATCCTGGGACAGCTGAAGCTTTCTTT.

The chain has TRBV27 and TRBJ2-5; 8 bases match TRBD1. TRBJ2-7 matches the DNA end more closely, so the J call is doubtful. The CDR3 loop spans 15 amino acids. The germline V gene encodes CDR1 MNHEY and CDR2 SMNVEV (reference sequence). CDR3 protein: CASSLAGGGFYEQYF. DNA of the CDR3: TGTGCCAGCAGTTTGGCAGGGGGCGGGTTCTACGAGCAGTACTTC.

V is TRBV7-8 and J is TRBJ1-1, with D uncertain. V was shortened by 4 bases and J by 1 base, with 13 bases between the two germline ends. This CDR3 spans 15 amino acids. CDR1 is SGHVS and CDR2 is FQNEAQ in the germline V gene. The CDR3 DNA is TGTGCCAGCAGCTCCATCCGAGGGAAGAACACTGAAGCTTTCTTT. It translates to CASSSIRGKNTEAFF.